These 7 T cell receptor beta chains were all obtained from the same sample, sequenced in a study of T cell responses to AZD1222 COVID-19 vaccine. Using immunoSEQ multiplex PCR, the repertoire was profiled, and TCRdb retains in-frame clones only, with some absent. The sample lists 95,000 to 150,000 clones, around 90% occurring once. The sequenced sample was peripheral blood, obtained 28 days after the second dose of the MenACWY control vaccine. Receptors originate from an adult who received the MenACWY meningococcal vaccine as a control.

As DNA, the CDR3 is TGTGCCACCATGCGGACAGGGGACGAGCAGTACGTC. It encodes CATMRTGDEQYV. V gene TRBV24-1 combines with J gene TRBJ2-7, with TRBD1 matching over 9 bases. From germline, CDR1 is KGHDR and CDR2 SFDVKD. The CDR3 sequence is 12 residues long. V dropped 8 bases and J dropped 5; count of bases not matched to a gene: 3.

This rearrangement joins TRBV10-1 to TRBJ1-1; possibly TRBD1 for D (5 bases). Trimming removed 3 bases at V and 1 base at J, with 12 bases between. There are 15 residues in the CDR3. Germline V lookup: CDR1 WNHNN, CDR2 SYGVQD (reference sequence). The CDR3 nucleotides are TGCGCCAGCAGTGATTTTCCAGGGACGAACACTGAAGCTTTCTTT. Its protein product is CASSDFPGTNTEAFF.

This chain joins TRBV27 and TRBJ1-2; 10 bases are a match to TRBD1. The CDR3 covers 16 residues. Germline values: CDR1 MNHEY, CDR2 SMNVEV (reference sequence). The V and J ends lost 6 bases and 6 bases, in that order; junction bases with no gene match: 13. CDR3 sequence: CASSLEGDRGWNGYTF. DNA for the CDR3: TGTGCCAGCAGCCTGGAAGGGGACAGGGGTTGGAATGGCTACACCTTC.

The CDR3 sequence is CSVEGGGQLNYGYTF. For the CDR3, the DNA is TGCAGCGTTGAAGGGGGCGGGCAGCTGAACTATGGCTACACCTTC. The chain employs TRBV29-1 and TRBJ1-2; D might be TRBD1 (5 bases). Germline V gene lookup returns CDR1 SQVTM and CDR2 ANQGSEA. This CDR3 region has 15 residues. V was pared by 1 base and J by 2 bases, with 14 bases between.

CDR3 nucleotide sequence: TGTGCCAGCACGTCTGGACAGGGGACTGAAGCTTTCTTT. It encodes CASTSGQGTEAFF. The chain has TRBV27 and TRBJ1-1; 9 nucleotides align to TRBD1. Germline V lookup: CDR1 MNHEY, CDR2 SMNVEV (reference sequence). The CDR3 contains 13 residues. With 7 bases clipped from V and 5 bases from J, the junction kept 5 bases outside the gene matches.

The chain couples TRBV2 to TRBJ2-1; 7 nucleotides align to TRBD2. Germline V gene data show CDR1 as SNHLY and CDR2 as FYNNEI. This CDR3 region has 15 residues. V lost 6 bases to trimming and J lost 0 bases; unmatched junction nucleotides: 5. CDR3 amino acids: CASSGRESSYNEQFF. CDR3 coding DNA: TGTGCCAGCAGCGGGCGGGAGAGCTCCTACAATGAGCAGTTCTTC. Together with reference TRBV2 and TRBJ2-1, the CDR3 gives the full variable domain: EPEVTQTPSHQVTQMGQEVILRCVPISNHLYFYWYRQILGQKVEFLVSFYNNEISEKSEIFDDQFSVERPDGSNFTLKIRSTKLEDSAMYFCASSGRESSYNEQFFGPGTRLTVL.

V and J are TRBV7-6 and TRBJ2-1; 7 bases match TRBD2. The CDR3 runs 18 residues. Per germline, CDR1 SGHVS and CDR2 FNYEAQ. Trimming at V came to 2 bases and at J to 1 base, leaving 11 bases not matched to a gene. The CDR3 DNA reads TGTGCCAGCAGCTTACTTGAAGGGACTATCAGGTCCTACAATGAGCAGTTCTTC. Protein sequence: CASSLLEGTIRSYNEQFF.